This entry lists 20 T cell receptor beta chains sequenced from one sample in a study of molecular identifiers for immune sequencing clone quantification. TCRdb fed the PCR reads into MiXCR, producing one record per CDR3 protein. The sample has hundreds of thousands of distinct CDR3 sequences; about 25% are singletons. The sample taken for sequencing was naive CD8+ T cells from blood, with Jurkat cell RNA spiked in. Subset specified: FACS-sorted CD8+CD4-CCR7+CD45RA+ naive T cells. Receptors were obtained from a human donor in good health. Some libraries in this study had Jurkat cell RNA spiked in.

Worth noting for this clonotype: A much bigger clone sits one base away, suggesting this may be a read error. The rearrangement joins TRBV30 to TRBJ2-4; 8 positions match TRBD1. CDR3 length: 12 residues. Germline-derived CDR1 and CDR2 are GTSNPN and SVGIG (reference sequence). DNA for the CDR3: TGTGCCTGGAGTGTTAGGACAGGGACTCAGAACTTC. It translates to CAWSVRTGTQNF.

V gene TRBV27 combines with J gene TRBJ2-7, with 12 bases fitting TRBD2. Germline-derived CDR1 and CDR2 are MNHEY and SMNVEV (reference sequence). The CDR3 is 16 residues long. V gave up 3 bases and J gave up 1 base; unmatched junction bases: 4. The CDR3 loop is CASSLLAGGGSYEQYF. Written as DNA, the CDR3 is TGTGCCAGCAGTTTGCTAGCGGGAGGGGGGTCCTACGAGCAGTACTTC.

With respect to this clonotype: This may come from a read error, since a much larger clone is one base off. The chain is built from TRBV7-9 and TRBJ1-5; D is unresolved. The CDR3 contains 14 residues. CDR1 SEHNR and CDR2 FQNEAQ come from the germline V gene (reference sequence). CDR3 in DNA: TGTGCCAGCGGTCCTATTCCGCAAAATCAGCCCCGGCATTTT. Translation: CASGPIPQNQPRHF.

This clonotype came up many times. This rearrangement joins TRBV9 to TRBJ2-3; no clear D gene. The CDR3 spans 13 residues. Germline V lookup: CDR1 SGDLS, CDR2 YYNGEE. The V and J ends lost 7 bases and 1 base respectively, with 10 bases between them. The CDR3 coding sequence is TGTGCCAGCGAGGTAGGCGGCACAGATACGCAGTATTTT. Protein: CASEVGGTDTQYF.

Many counts were recorded for this clonotype. The chain carries TRBV6-5 and TRBJ2-3; maybe TRBD1 (5 bases). Trimming cost V 4 bases and J 2 bases, with 16 bases left between them. CDR1 and CDR2 (germline): MNHEY, SVGAGI. There are 16 residues in the CDR3. The DNA of the CDR3 is TGTGCCAGCAGTTCCCAACTCGACAGCTACACAGATACGCAGTATTTT. It specifies CASSSQLDSYTDTQYF.

V is TRBV22-1 and J is TRBJ1-4. TRBV22-1 is termed a pseudogene. The CDR3 is 12 amino acids. CDR3 residues: CPGSARSKKLFF. CDR3 nucleotide sequence: TGTCCTGGGAGCGCACGGTCCAAAAAACTGTTTTTT.

The chain carries TRBV19 and TRBJ2-1; no definite D call. Trimming took off 1 base at V and 9 bases at J, with 10 bases between the two ends. The CDR3 totals 13 residues. The germline gives CDR1 LNHDA, CDR2 SQIVND (reference sequence). For the CDR3, the DNA is TGTGCCAGTAGTATAGGTGTGACTGCTGAGCAGTTCTTC. The encoded protein is CASSIGVTAEQFF.

This clonotype has ten or more counts. This chain links TRBV5-5 with TRBJ1-1; D perhaps matches TRBD1 (5 bases). CDR3 length: 12 residues. Germline V lookup: CDR1 SGHKS, CDR2 YYEKEE (reference sequence). V was pared by 1 base and J by 7 bases, with 8 bases between. Written as DNA, the CDR3 is TGTGCCAGCAGCTTGCAGGGCATTGAAGCTTTCTTT. Translating gives CASSLQGIEAFF.

Ten or more counts support this clonotype. This chain connects TRBV13 to TRBJ2-5; D uncertain. The CDR3 covers 12 residues. Germline V lookup: CDR1 PRHDT, CDR2 FYEKMQ (reference sequence). V lost 1 base to trimming and J lost 6 bases, with 6 bases between them. CDR3 residues: CASSLATKTQYF. The CDR3 DNA is TGTGCCAGCAGCTTAGCCACGAAGACCCAGTACTTC.

V and J are TRBV7-6 and TRBJ1-1, with a possible D match to TRBD1 (5 bases). The CDR3 covers 14 residues. Germline V lookup: CDR1 SGHVS, CDR2 FNYEAQ. V was shortened by 4 bases and J by 4 bases, with 13 bases between the two germline ends. The CDR3 loop reads CASSSGGSLTEAFF. The DNA of the CDR3 is TGTGCCAGCAGCTCCGGGGGGTCGCTCACTGAAGCTTTCTTT.

The chain combines TRBV9 with TRBJ2-5; 7 bases align to TRBD2. Trimming removed 3 bases from V and 7 bases from J; junction bases left unmatched: 3. The CDR3 length is 12 residues. CDR1 is SGDLS, CDR2 YYNGEE, per germline. CDR3 DNA sequence: TGTGCCAGCAGCGCTGGGGGGGGGACCCAGTACTTC. It translates to CASSAGGGTQYF.

This clonotype was observed a few times. V gene TRBV4-1 combines with J gene TRBJ2-1, with D possibly matching TRBD2 (5 bases). In germline, CDR1 is MGHRA, CDR2 YSYEKL. V was trimmed by 2 bases and J by 4 bases, leaving 9 bases between them. CDR3 length: 14 residues. The CDR3 DNA reads TGCGCCAGCAGCCAATTGAGCGGATACAATGAGCAGTTCTTC. The encoded protein is CASSQLSGYNEQFF.

There are many counts of this clonotype. The chain is built from TRBV6-5 and TRBJ2-1; D gene unclear. V was trimmed by 2 bases and J by 7 bases, leaving 6 bases between them. This CDR3 has 12 residues. Germline assignment: CDR1 MNHEY and CDR2 SVGAGI. CDR3 protein: CASSYNVNEQFF. For the CDR3, the DNA is TGTGCCAGCAGTTACAACGTGAATGAGCAGTTCTTC.

The sample holds a few counts of this clonotype. The chain carries TRBV6-2 or TRBV6-3 and TRBJ2-1, with D possibly being TRBD1 or TRBD2 (6 bases each). Between the trimmed V and J ends, which lost 6 bases and 7 bases, there was a span of 28 bases. The germline V gene encodes CDR1 MNHEY and CDR2 SVGEGT. This CDR3 is 18 amino acids long. CDR3 loop: CASRNAHILEGGINEQFF. The CDR3 nucleotides read TGTGCCAGCAGAAACGCCCACATTTTGGAGGGGGGCATAAATGAGCAGTTCTTC.

The chain employs TRBV3-1 and TRBJ2-3; a possible D gene is TRBD2 (5 bases). The CDR3 runs to 15 residues. Germline V gene sequence: CDR1 LGHDT, CDR2 YNNKEL (reference sequence). The V end lost 0 bases, the J end lost 4 bases, and 11 bases lay between the germline ends. CDR3 loop: CASSQDPGMADTQYF. The CDR3 DNA sequence: TGTGCCAGCAGCCAAGATCCGGGGATGGCAGATACGCAGTATTTT.

This clonotype was recorded many times. This sequence joins TRBV7-2 and TRBJ2-7; D call uncertain. Trimming pared 1 base from V and 4 bases from J, leaving 5 bases between. The CDR3 is 12 amino acids. Germline V gene sequence: CDR1 SGHTA, CDR2 FQGNSA. The CDR3 sequence: CASSLVWYEQYF. The CDR3 bases are TGTGCCAGCAGCTTAGTTTGGTACGAGCAGTACTTC. Full variable domain (rest looked up from reference TRBV7-2 and TRBJ2-7): GAGVSQSPSNKVTEKGKDVELRCDPISGHTALYWYRQSLGQGLEFLIYFQGNSAPDKSGLPSDRFSAERTGGSVSTLTIQRTQQEDSAVYLCASSLVWYEQYFGPGTRLTVT.

The J gene is TRBJ2-2, the V gene TRBV19; 10 bases agree with TRBD2. Germline CDR1 and CDR2: LNHDA and SQIVND (reference sequence). The CDR3 covers 15 residues. The V segment lost 4 bases and the J segment 8 bases; nucleotides outside the gene matches: 7. CDR3 residues: CASSKLAGATGELFF. The CDR3 nucleotides read TGTGCCAGTAGTAAGCTAGCGGGAGCGACTGGGGAGCTGTTTTTT.

In regard to this clonotype: One end of the junction is discordant with germline, which a read error may explain. J is TRBJ2-1 and V is TRBV11-2, with 7 bases aligning to TRBD2. The CDR3 sequence is 18 residues long. Germline loops: CDR1 SGHAT, CDR2 FQNNGV. The CDR3 is CASSLVWGGSSSYNELFF. CDR3 sequence (DNA): TGTGCCAGCAGCTTAGTTTGGGGCGGGAGCAGCTCCTACAATGAGCTGTTCTTC.

Regarding this clonotype: This may come from a read error, since a much larger clone is one base off. The chain uses TRBV27 and TRBJ1-1; no firm D call. Per germline, CDR1 MNHEY and CDR2 SMNVEV (reference sequence). The CDR3 is made up of 14 amino acids. The CDR3 loop reads CASSTRTLNTEAIF. The CDR3 region has the DNA TGTGCCAGCAGTACACGGACCCTGAACACTGAAGCTATCTTT.

A few counts support this clonotype. V and J are TRBV6-2 or TRBV6-3 and TRBJ1-6; D remains ambiguous. CDR1 is MNHEY and CDR2 is SVGEGT in the germline V gene. The CDR3 is 13 amino acids. Trimming pared 6 bases from V and 9 bases from J, leaving 12 bases between. CDR3 sequence: CASRDPNLSPLHF. CDR3 DNA: TGTGCCAGCAGAGACCCTAACCTTTCACCCCTCCACTTT.